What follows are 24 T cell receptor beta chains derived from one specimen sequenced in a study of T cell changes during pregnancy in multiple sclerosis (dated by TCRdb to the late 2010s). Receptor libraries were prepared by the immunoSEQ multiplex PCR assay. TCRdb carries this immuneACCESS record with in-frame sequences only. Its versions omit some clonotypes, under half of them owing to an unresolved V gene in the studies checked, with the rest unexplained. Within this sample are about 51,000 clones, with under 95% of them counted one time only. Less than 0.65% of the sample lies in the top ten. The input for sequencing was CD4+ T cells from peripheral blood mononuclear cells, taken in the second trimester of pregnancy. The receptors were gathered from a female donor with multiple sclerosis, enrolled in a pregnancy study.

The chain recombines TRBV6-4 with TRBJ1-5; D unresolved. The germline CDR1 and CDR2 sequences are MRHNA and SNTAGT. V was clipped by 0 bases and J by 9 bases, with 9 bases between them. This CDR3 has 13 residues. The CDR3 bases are TGTGCCAGCAGTGACTCCGCACATCGGCCCCAGCATTTT. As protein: CASSDSAHRPQHF.

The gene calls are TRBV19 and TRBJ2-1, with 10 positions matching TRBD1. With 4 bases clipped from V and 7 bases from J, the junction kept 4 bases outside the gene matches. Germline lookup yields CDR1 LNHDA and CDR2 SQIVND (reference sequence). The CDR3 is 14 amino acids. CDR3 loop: CASSTMDRGNEQFF. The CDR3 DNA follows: TGTGCCAGTAGTACTATGGACAGGGGGAATGAGCAGTTCTTC.

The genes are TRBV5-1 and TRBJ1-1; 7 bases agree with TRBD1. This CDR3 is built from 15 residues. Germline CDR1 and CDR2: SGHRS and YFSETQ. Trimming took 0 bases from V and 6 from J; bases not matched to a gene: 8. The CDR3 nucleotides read TGCGCCAGCAGCTTGGGCGGGACAGCCAGACCTGAAGCTTTCTTT. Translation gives CASSLGGTARPEAFF.

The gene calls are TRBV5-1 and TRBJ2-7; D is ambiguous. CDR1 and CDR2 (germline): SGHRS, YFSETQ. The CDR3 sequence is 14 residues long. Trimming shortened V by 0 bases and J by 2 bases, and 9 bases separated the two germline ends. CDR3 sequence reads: CASSLGGKAYEQYF. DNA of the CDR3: TGCGCCAGCAGCTTGGGAGGTAAAGCCTACGAGCAGTACTTC.

CDR3 in DNA: TGTGCCAGCAGCCGTCAAGGGGCCCAGAGAGTGTACGTCGAGCAGTACTTC. The encoded protein is CASSRQGAQRVYVEQYF. The chain couples TRBV11-1 to TRBJ2-7; tentative D call: TRBD1 (5 bases). The ends were cut back, 5 bases at V and 6 bases at J, with 26 bases in the middle. Germline CDR1 SGHAT, CDR2 FQDESV (reference sequence). This CDR3 spans 17 amino acids.

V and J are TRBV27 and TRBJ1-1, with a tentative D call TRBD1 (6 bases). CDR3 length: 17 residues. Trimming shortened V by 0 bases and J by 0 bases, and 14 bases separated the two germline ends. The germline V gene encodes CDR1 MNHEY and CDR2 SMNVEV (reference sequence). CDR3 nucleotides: TGTGCCAGCAGTTTATCCAGGGGCGGCTTCATGAACACTGAAGCTTTCTTT. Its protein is CASSLSRGGFMNTEAFF.

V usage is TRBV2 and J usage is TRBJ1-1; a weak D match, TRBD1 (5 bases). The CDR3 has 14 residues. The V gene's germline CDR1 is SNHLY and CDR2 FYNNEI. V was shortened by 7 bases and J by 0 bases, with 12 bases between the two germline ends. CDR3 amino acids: CASTGQLMNTEAFF. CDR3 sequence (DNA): TGTGCCAGCACAGGGCAGCTCATGAACACTGAAGCTTTCTTT. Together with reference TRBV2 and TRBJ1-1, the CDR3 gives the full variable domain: EPEVTQTPSHQVTQMGQEVILRCVPISNHLYFYWYRQILGQKVEFLVSFYNNEISEKSEIFDDQFSVERPDGSNFTLKIRSTKLEDSAMYFCASTGQLMNTEAFFGQGTRLTVV.

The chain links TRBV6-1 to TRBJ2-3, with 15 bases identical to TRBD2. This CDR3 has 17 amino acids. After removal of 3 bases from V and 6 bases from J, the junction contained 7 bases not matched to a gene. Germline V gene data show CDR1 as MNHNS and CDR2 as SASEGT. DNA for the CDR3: TGTGCCAGCAGTGATTGGACTAGCGGGGGGGCCGTGGATACGCAGTATTTT. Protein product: CASSDWTSGGAVDTQYF.

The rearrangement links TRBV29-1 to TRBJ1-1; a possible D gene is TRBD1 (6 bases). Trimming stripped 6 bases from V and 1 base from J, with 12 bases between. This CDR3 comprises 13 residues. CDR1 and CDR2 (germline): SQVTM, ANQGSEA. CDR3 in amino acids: CSVTIQGNTEAFF. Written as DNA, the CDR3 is TGCAGCGTGACTATACAGGGGAACACTGAAGCTTTCTTT. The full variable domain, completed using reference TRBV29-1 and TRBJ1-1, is SAVISQKPSRDICQRGTSLTIQCQVDSQVTMMFWYRQQPGQSLTLIATANQGSEATYESGFVIDKFPISRPNLTFSTLTVSNMSPEDSSIYLCSVTIQGNTEAFFGQGTRLTVV.

The CDR3 reads CASSVSVWGPSQETQYF. Written as DNA, the CDR3 is TGTGCCAGCAGCGTTAGCGTGTGGGGGCCGTCCCAAGAGACCCAGTACTTC. V is TRBV9 and J is TRBJ2-5, with a weak D call TRBD1 (6 bases). Looked up from germline, CDR1 is SGDLS and CDR2 is YYNGEE. The CDR3 has 17 amino acids. V lost 2 bases and J 1 base, leaving 18 bases between the germline ends.

The CDR3 nucleotides are TGTGCCAGCAGCTCTCAGGGGACGAACACCGGGGAGCTGTTTTTT. This codes for CASSSQGTNTGELFF. This chain links TRBV7-8 with TRBJ2-2; tentative D call: TRBD1 (6 bases). V shed 4 bases and J shed 0 bases, with 9 bases lying between them. Germline V CDR1 and CDR2: SGHVS, FQNEAQ. CDR3 length: 15 amino acids. Full variable domain (remainder filled in from reference TRBV7-8 and TRBJ2-2): GAGVSQSPRYKVAKRGQDVALRCDPISGHVSLFWYQQALGQGPEFLTYFQNEAQLDKSGLPSDRFFAERPEGSVSTLKIQRTQQEDSAVYLCASSSQGTNTGELFFGEGSRLTVL.

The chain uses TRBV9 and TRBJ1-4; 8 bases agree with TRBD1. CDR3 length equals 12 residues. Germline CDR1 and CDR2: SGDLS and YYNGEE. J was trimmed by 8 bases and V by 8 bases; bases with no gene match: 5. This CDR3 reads CASGQGEEKLFF. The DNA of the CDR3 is TGTGCCAGTGGACAGGGAGAAGAAAAACTGTTTTTT.

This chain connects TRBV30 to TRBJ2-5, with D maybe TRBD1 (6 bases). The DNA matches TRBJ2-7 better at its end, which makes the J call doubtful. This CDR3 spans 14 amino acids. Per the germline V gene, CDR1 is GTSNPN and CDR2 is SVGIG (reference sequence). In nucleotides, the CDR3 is TGTGCCTCGGGACATTGGAAGGGATCCCTCGAGCAGTACTTC. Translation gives CASGHWKGSLEQYF.

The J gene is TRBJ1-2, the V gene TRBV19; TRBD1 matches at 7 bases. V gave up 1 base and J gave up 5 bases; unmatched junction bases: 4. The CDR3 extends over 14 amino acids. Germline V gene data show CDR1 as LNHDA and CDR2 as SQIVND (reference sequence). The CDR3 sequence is CASSIATGIYGYTF. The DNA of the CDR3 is TGTGCCAGTAGTATAGCGACAGGGATTTATGGCTACACCTTC. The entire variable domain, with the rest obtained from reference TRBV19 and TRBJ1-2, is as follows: DGGITQSPKYLFRKEGQNVTLSCEQNLNHDAMYWYRQDPGQGLRLIYYSQIVNDFQKGDIAEGYSVSREKKESFPLTVTSAQKNPTAFYLCASSIATGIYGYTFGSGTRLTVV.

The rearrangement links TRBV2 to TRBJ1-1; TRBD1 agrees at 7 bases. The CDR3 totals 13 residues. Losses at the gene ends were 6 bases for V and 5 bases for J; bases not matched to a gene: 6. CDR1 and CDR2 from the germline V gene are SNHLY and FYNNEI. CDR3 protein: CASRETGVTEAFF. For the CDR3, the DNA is TGTGCCAGCAGAGAAACAGGGGTTACTGAAGCTTTCTTT.

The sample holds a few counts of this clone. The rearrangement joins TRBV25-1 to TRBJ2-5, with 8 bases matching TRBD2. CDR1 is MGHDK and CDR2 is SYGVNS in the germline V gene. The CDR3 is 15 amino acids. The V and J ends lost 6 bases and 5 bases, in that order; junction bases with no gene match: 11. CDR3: CASSPGTRGTETQYF. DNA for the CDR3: TGTGCCAGCAGCCCCGGGACTAGAGGGACGGAGACCCAGTACTTC.

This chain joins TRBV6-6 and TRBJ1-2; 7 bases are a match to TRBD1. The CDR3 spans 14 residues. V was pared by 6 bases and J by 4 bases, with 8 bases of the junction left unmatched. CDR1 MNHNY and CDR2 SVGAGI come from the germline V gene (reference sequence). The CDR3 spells CASSPGTVIYGYTF. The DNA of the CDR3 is TGTGCCAGCAGCCCCGGGACAGTGATCTATGGCTACACCTTC.

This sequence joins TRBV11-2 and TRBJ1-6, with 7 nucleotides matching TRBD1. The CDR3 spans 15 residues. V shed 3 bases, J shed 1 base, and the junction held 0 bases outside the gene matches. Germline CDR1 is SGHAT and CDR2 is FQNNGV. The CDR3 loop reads CASSLGQSYNSPLHF. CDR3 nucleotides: TGTGCCAGCAGCTTGGGACAGTCCTATAATTCACCCCTCCACTTT.

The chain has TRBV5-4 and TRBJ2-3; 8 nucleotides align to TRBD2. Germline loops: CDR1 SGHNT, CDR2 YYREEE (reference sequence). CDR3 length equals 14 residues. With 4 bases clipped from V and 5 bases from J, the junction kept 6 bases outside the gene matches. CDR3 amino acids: CASSPTGGGDTQYF. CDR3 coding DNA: TGTGCCAGCAGCCCGACGGGGGGGGGAGATACGCAGTATTTT.

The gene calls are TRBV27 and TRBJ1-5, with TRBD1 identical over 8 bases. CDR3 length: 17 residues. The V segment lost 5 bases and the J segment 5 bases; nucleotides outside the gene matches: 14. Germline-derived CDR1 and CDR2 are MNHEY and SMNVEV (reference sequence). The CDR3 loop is CASSPYGVQGGDQPQHF. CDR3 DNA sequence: TGTGCCAGCAGTCCATACGGCGTACAGGGGGGCGATCAGCCCCAGCATTTT.

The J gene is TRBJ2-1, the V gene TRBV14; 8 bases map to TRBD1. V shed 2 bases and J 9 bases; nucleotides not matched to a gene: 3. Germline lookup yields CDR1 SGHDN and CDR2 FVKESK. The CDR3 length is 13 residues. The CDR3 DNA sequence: TGTGCCAGCAGCCAAATAACAGGGGGTGAGCAGTTCTTC. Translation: CASSQITGGEQFF.

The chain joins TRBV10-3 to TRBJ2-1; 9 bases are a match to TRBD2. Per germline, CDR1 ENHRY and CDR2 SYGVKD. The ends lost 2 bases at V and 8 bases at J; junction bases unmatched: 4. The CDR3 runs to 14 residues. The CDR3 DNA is TGTGCCATCAGTGAGGAGCGGGGGGTCGATGAGCAGTTCTTC. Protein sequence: CAISEERGVDEQFF.

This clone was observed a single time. Written as DNA, the CDR3 is TGTGCCAGCAGTTTATCGATTCCGGGACAGGGGTATGGCTACACCTTC. Translation gives CASSLSIPGQGYGYTF. This chain connects TRBV27 to TRBJ1-2, with 10 bases matching TRBD1. Per germline, CDR1 MNHEY and CDR2 SMNVEV (reference sequence). The CDR3 length is 16 residues. The junction had 6 bases not matched to a gene; V was cut back by 0 bases and J by 5 bases.

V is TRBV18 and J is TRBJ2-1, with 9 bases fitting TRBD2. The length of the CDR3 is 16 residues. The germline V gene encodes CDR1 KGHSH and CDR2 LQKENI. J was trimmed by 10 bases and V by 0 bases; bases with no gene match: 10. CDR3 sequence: CASSPPASGGRGEQFF. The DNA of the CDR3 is TGTGCCAGCTCACCACCGGCCAGCGGGGGGCGAGGGGAGCAGTTCTTC.